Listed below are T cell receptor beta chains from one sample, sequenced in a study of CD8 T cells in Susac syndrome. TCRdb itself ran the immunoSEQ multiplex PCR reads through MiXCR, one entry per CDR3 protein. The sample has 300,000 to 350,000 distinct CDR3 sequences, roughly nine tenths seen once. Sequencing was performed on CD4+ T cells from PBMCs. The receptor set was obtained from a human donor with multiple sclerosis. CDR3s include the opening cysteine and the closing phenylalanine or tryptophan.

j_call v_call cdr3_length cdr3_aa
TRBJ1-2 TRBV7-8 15 CASSLVGGARYGYTF
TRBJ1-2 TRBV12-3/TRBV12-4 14 CASRVLGPRLSYTF
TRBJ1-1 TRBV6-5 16 CASSYSAGRLNTEAFF
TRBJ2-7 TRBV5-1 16 CASSLLGGLAGSEQYF
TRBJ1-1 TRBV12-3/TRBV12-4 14 CASSPDRGHTEAFF
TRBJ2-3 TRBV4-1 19 CASSQDGPSGLAGLNTQYF
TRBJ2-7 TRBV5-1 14 CASSAGTGGYEQYF
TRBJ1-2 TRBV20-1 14 CSASAGQGVGGYTF
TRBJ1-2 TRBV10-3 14 CAISDPRRGYGYTF
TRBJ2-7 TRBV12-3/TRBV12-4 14 CASSLIVGSYEQYF
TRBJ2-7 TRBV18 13 CASSLQEAYEQYF
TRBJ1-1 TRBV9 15 CASSEGVVSGGAAFF
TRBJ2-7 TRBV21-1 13 CASHQGVSYEQYF
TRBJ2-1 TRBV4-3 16 CASSRNTGQPYNEQFF
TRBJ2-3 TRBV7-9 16 CASSFAVGGTGDTQYF
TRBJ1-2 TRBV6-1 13 CASRERTGSGYTF
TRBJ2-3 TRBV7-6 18 CASSAPPASGMKVDTQYF
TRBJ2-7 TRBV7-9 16 CASSAKVAGRTYEQYF
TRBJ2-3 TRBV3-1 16 CASSQEIAGGLDTQYF
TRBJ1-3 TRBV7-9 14 CASSLHQTGNTIYF
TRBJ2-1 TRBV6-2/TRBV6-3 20 CASRGSGLAGGLSSYNEQFF
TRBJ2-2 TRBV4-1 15 CASSHGQMNTGELFF
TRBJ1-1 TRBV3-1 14 CASSQETRTTEAFF
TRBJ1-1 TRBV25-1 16 CASSRRSGRGRTEAFF
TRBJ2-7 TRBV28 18 CASSSPAVGRGVPYEQYF
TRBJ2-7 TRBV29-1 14 CSVEGGQGSYEQYF
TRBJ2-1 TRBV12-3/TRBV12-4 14 CASSLGSGSNEQFF
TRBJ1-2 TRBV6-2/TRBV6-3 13 CASRLGPSDGYTF
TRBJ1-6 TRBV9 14 CASGRTESSSPLHF
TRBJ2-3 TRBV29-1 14 CSVEAGEGTDTQYF
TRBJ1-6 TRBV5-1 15 CASSLVGGNSSPLHF
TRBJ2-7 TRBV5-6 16 CASSPVGPKSSYEQYF
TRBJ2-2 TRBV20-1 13 CSATAGGTGELFF
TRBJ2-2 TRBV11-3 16 CASSLGGGVSTGELFF
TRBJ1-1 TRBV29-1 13 CSVGDGTNTEAFF
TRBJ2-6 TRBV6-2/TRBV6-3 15 CASSSGQAGANVLTF
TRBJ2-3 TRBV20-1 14 CSASGLIGTDTQYF
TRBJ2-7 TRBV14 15 CASSRQTLTGGEQYF
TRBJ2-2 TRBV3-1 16 CASTTSWETNTGELFF
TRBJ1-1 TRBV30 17 CAWSVPDRAFMNTEAFF
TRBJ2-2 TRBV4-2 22 CASSQDWTSGTHYPGDTGELFF
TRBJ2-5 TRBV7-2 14 CASKRAGTQETQYF
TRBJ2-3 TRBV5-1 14 CASSLGFQGPGQYF
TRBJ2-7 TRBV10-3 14 CAISTTGGVYEQYF
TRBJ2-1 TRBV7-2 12 CASSHVRAEQFF
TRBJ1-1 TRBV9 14 CASGPGGERTEAFF
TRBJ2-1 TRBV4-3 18 CASSQQIPGPGSYNEQFF